The entry below describes one T cell receptor beta chain. V was pared by 0 bases and J by 5 bases, with 10 bases between. Germline V gene sequence: CDR1 LGHNA, CDR2 YNFKEQ. This CDR3 is 14 amino acids long. This record comes from a study of technical replicates of blood from four donors. Generated by immunoSEQ multiplex PCR, the TCRdb table keeps only in-frame clones and is missing some. The sample lists under 100,000 clones, approximately 96% occurring once. The source of this sequence is a human donor in good health. Sequenced: T cells isolated from PBMCs. The genes are TRBV4-2 and TRBJ2-5; TRBD1 is a possible D gene (6 bases). The CDR3: CASSQDTGWETQYF. The CDR3 DNA sequence: TGTGCCAGCAGCCAAGACACAGGGTGGGAGACCCAGTACTTC.